This is a list of T cell receptor beta chains from one sample in a study of blood T cells in healthy people across ages. One entry per CDR3 protein, called by TCRdb with MiXCR from the 5' RACE reads. The table has hundreds of thousands of distinct CDR3 sequences, approximately 30% seen once; the top ten hold less than 20%. Sequenced: blood. These receptors all come from an elderly woman in good health. Both conserved end residues are part of each CDR3.

j_call: TRBJ2-1; v_call: TRBV29-1; cdr3_aa: CSVEGTVGAYNEQFF
j_call: TRBJ1-1; v_call: TRBV9; cdr3_aa: CASTLTGPNTEAFF
j_call: TRBJ1-1; v_call: TRBV12-3/TRBV12-4; cdr3_aa: CASSLDVRQIPTEAFF
j_call: TRBJ2-3; v_call: TRBV20-1; cdr3_aa: CSAKGEARFTDTQYF
j_call: -; v_call: TRBV2; cdr3_aa: CASRAGLDEQYF
j_call: TRBJ2-2; v_call: TRBV7-3; cdr3_aa: CASSLSFRGWETGELFF
j_call: TRBJ1-2; v_call: TRBV5-1; cdr3_aa: CASSYGGTNGYTF
j_call: TRBJ1-2; v_call: TRBV6-6; cdr3_aa: CASSYKEGYTF
j_call: TRBJ2-1; v_call: TRBV4-1; cdr3_aa: CASAPNMPLGGRVSYNEQFF
j_call: TRBJ1-1; v_call: TRBV7-9; cdr3_aa: CASSLALPENTEAFF
j_call: TRBJ1-2; v_call: TRBV7-2; cdr3_aa: CASSLALGEHGYTF
j_call: TRBJ2-1; v_call: TRBV20-1; cdr3_aa: CSAREMLAGGQFF
j_call: TRBJ1-6; v_call: TRBV11-2; cdr3_aa: CASSPSDREGSPLHF
j_call: TRBJ2-4; v_call: TRBV7-2; cdr3_aa: CASSLGGGSKNIQYF
j_call: TRBJ1-6; v_call: TRBV2; cdr3_aa: CASSLADRANSPLHF
j_call: TRBJ2-7; v_call: TRBV20-1; cdr3_aa: CSVPLVSGDSYEQYF
j_call: TRBJ2-7; v_call: TRBV7-3; cdr3_aa: CASSSQAGGHEQYF
j_call: -; v_call: TRBV12-3/TRBV12-4; cdr3_aa: CASSLPLAGAHEQYF